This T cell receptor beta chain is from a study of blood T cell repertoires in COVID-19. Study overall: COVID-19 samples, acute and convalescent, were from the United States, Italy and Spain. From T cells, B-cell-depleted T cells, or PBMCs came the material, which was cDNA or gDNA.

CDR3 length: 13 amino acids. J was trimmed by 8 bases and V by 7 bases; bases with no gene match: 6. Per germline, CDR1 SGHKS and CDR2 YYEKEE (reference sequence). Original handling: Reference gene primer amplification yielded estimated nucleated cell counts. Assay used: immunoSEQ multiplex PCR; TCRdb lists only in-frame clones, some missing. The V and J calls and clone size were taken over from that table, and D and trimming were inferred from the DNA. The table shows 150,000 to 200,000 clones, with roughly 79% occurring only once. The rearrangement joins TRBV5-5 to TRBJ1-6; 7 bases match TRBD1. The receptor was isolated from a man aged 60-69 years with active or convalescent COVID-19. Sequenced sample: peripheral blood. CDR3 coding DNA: TGTGCCAGCTTCGGGACAGTCGATTCACCCCTCCACTTT. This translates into CASFGTVDSPLHF.